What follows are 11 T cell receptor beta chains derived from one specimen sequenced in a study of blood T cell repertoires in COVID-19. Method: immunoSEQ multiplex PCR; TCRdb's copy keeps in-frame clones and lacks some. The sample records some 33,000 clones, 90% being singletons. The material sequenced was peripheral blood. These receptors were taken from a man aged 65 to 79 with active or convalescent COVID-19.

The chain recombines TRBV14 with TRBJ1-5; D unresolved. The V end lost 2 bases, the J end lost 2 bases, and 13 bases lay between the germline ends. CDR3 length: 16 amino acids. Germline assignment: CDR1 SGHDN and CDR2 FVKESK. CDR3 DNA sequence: TGTGCCAGCAGCCAACCCGCACATGTTGGCAATCAGCCCCAGCATTTT. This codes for CASSQPAHVGNQPQHF.

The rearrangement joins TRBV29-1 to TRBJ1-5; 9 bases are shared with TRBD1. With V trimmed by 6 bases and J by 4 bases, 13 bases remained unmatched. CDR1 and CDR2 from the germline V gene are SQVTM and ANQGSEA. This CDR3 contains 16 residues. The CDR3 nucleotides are TGCAGCGTCGTTGAAGGGGGACAGGGTCGAAATCAGCCCCAGCATTTT. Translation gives CSVVEGGQGRNQPQHF.

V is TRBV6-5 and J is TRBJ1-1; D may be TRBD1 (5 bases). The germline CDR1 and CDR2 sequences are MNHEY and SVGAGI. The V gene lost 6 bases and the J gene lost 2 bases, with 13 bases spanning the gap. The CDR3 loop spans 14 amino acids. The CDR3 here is CASRTGRANTEAFF. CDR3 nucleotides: TGTGCCAGCAGGACGGGCAGGGCCAACACTGAAGCTTTCTTT.

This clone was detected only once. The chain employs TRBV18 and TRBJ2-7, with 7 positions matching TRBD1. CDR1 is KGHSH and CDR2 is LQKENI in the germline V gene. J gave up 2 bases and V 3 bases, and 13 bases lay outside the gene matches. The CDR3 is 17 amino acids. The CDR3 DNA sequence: TGTGCCAGCTCACCCCTAGGTAAATGGGACAGCACCTACGAGCAGTACTTC. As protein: CASSPLGKWDSTYEQYF.

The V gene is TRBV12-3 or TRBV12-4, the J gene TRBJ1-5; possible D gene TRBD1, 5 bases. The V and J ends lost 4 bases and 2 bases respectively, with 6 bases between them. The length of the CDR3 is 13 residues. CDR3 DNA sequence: TGTGCCAGCAGTTCGACAGGCAATCAGCCCCAGCATTTT. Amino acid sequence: CASSSTGNQPQHF.

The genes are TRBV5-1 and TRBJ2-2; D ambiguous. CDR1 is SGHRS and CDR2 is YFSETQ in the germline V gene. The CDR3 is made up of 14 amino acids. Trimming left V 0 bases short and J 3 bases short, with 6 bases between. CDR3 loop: CASSLGADTGELFF. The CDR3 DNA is TGCGCCAGCAGCTTGGGGGCAGACACCGGGGAGCTGTTTTTT.

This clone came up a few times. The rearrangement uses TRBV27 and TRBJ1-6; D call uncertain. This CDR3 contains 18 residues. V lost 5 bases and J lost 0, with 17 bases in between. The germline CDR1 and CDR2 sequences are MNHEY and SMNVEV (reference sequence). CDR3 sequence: CASSPLGRMSSYNSPLHF. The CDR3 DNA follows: TGTGCCAGCAGTCCGCTTGGCAGGATGAGCTCCTATAATTCACCCCTCCACTTT.

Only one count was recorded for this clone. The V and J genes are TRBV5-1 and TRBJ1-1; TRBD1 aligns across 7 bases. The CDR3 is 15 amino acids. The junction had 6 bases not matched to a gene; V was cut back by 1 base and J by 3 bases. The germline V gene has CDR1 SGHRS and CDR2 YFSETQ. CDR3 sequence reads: CASSLQGGTYTEAFF. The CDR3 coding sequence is TGCGCCAGCAGCTTGCAGGGGGGTACATACACTGAAGCTTTCTTT.

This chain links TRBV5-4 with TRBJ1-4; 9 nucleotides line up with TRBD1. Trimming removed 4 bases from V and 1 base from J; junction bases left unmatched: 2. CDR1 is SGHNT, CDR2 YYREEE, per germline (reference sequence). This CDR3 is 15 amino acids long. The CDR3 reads CASSQDRGTNEKLFF. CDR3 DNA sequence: TGTGCCAGCAGCCAGGACAGGGGAACTAATGAAAAACTGTTTTTT.

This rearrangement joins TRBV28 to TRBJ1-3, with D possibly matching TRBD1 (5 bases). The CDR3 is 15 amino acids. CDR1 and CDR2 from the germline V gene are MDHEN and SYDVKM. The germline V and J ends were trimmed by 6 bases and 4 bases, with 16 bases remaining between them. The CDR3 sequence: CASRIGVTPGNTIYF. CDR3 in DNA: TGTGCCAGCAGAATAGGGGTAACCCCAGGAAACACCATATATTTT.

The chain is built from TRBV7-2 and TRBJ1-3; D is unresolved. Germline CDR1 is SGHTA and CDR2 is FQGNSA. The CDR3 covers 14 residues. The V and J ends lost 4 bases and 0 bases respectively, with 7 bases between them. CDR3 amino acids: CASSSGSSGNTIYF. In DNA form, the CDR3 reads TGTGCCAGCAGCTCGGGTTCCTCTGGAAACACCATATATTTT.